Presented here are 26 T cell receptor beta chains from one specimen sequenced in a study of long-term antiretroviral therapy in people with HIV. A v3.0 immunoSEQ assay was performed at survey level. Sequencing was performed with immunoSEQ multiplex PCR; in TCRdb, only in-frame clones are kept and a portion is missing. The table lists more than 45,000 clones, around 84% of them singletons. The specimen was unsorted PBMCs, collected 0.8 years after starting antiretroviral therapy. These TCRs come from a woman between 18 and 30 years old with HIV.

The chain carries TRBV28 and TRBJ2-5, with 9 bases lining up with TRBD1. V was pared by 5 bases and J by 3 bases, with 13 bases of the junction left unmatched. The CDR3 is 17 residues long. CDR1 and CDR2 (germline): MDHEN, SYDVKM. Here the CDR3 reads CASSTTSRGTGKETQYF. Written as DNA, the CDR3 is TGTGCCAGCAGTACTACTTCCCGGGGGACAGGGAAAGAGACCCAGTACTTC. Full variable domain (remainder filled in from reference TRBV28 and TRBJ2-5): DVKVTQSSRYLVKRTGEKVFLECVQDMDHENMFWYRQDPGLGLRLIYFSYDVKMKEKGDIPEGYSVSREKKERFSLILESASTNQTSMYLCASSTTSRGTGKETQYFGPGTRLLVL.

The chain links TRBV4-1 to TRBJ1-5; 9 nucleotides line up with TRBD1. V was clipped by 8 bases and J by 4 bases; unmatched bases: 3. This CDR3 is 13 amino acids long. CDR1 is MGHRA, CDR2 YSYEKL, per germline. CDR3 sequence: CASGDRENQPQHF. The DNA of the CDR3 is TGCGCCAGCGGGGACAGGGAAAATCAGCCCCAGCATTTT.

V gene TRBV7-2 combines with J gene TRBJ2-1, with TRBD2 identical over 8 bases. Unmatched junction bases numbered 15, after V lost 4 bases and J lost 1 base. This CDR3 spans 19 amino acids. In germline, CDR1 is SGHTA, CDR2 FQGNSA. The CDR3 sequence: CASSSPRGSGVLSYNEQFF. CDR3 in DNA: TGTGCCAGCAGCTCTCCCCGGGGTAGCGGGGTACTTTCCTACAATGAGCAGTTCTTC.

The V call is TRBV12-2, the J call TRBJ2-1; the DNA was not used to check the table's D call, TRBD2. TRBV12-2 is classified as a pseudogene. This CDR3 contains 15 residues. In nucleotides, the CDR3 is TGTGCAAGTCGCTTAATGCGGATCTCCTACAATGAGCAGTTCTTC. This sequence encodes CASRLMRISYNEQFF.

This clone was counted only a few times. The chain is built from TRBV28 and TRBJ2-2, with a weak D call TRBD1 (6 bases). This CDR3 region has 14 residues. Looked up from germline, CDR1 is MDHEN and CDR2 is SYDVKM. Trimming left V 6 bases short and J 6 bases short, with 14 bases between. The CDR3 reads CASSQTGIAGELFF. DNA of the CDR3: TGTGCCAGCAGCCAAACAGGGATCGCCGGGGAGCTGTTTTTT.

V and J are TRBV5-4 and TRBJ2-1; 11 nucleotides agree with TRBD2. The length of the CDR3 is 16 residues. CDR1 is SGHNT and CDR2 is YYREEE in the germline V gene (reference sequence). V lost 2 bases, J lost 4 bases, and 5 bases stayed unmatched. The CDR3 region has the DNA TGTGCCAGCAGCTTAGGTAGCGGGAGGGAATACAATGAGCAGTTCTTC. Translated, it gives CASSLGSGREYNEQFF.

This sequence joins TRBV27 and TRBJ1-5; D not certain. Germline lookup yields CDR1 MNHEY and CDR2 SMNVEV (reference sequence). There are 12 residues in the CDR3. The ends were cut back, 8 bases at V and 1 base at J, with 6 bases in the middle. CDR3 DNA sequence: TGTGCCAGCGGGCCAAGCAATCAGCCCCAGCATTTT. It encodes CASGPSNQPQHF.

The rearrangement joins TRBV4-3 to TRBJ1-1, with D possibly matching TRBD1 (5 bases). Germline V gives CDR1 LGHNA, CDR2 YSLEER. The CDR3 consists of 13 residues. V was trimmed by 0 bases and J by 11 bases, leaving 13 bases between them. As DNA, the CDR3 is TGCGCCAGCAGCCAAGAGAACAGGATGGCGGCTTTCTTT. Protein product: CASSQENRMAAFF.

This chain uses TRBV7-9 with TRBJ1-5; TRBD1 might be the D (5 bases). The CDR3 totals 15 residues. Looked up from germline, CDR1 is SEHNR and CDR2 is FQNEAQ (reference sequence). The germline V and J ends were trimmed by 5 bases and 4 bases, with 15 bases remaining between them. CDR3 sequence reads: CASSRGTGQNQPQHF. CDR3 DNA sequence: TGTGCCAGCAGCCGGGGGACTGGTCAAAATCAGCCCCAGCATTTT.

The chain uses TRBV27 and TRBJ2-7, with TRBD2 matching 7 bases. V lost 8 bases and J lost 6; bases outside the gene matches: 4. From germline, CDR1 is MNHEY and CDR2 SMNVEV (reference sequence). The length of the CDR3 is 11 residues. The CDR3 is CASRAGVEQYF. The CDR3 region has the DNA TGTGCCAGCCGCGCGGGGGTCGAGCAGTACTTC.

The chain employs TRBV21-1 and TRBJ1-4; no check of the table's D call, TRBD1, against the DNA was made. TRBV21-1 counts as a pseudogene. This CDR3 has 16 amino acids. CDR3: CATPGQGERSNEKLFF. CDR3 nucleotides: TGTGCCACCCCGGGACAGGGGGAGAGGTCTAATGAAAAACTGTTTTTT.

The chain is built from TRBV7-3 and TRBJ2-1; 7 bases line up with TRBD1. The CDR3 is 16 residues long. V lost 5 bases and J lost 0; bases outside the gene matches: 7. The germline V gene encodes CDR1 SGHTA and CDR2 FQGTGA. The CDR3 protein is CASSPADRSSYNEQFF. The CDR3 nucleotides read TGTGCCAGCAGCCCAGCGGACAGGAGCTCCTACAATGAGCAGTTCTTC.

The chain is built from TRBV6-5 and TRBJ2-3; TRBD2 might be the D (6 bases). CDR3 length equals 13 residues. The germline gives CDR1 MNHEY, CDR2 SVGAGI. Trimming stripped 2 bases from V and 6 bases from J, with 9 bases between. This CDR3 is CASSYEEGDTQYF. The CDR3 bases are TGTGCCAGCAGTTACGAGGAGGGGGATACGCAGTATTTT.

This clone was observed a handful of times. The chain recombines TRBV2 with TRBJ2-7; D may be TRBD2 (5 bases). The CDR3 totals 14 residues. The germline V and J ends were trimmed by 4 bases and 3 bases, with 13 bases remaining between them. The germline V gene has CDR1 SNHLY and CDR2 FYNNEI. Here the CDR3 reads CASSARDKRYEQYF. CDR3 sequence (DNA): TGTGCCAGCAGTGCACGGGATAAGCGCTACGAGCAGTACTTC.

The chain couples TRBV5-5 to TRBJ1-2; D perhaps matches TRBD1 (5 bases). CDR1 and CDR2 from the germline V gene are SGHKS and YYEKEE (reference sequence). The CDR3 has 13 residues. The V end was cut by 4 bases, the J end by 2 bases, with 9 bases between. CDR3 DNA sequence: TGTGCCAGCAGCCCGGAGGGGAACTATGGCTACACCTTC. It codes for CASSPEGNYGYTF.

The CDR3 DNA reads as TGTGCCAGCAGCTTACTTGGACAGAGGACAGATACGCAGTATTTT. Translating it yields CASSLLGQRTDTQYF. This chain uses TRBV11-1 with TRBJ2-3, with D possibly TRBD1 on 6 matching bases. Germline CDR1 is SGHAT and CDR2 is FQDESV (reference sequence). This CDR3 has 15 residues. Trimming stripped 2 bases from V and 3 bases from J, with 12 bases between.

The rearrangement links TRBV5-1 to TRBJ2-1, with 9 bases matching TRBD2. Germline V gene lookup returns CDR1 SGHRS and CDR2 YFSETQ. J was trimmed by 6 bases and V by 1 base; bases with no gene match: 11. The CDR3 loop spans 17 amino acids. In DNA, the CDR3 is TGCGCCAGCAGCTTGTTGGGGCGGCGGGAGGGCGCCAATGAGCAGTTCTTC. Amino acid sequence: CASSLLGRREGANEQFF.

CDR3: CASSPRGIGELFF. The CDR3, as DNA: TGTGCCAGCAGCCCGAGGGGGATCGGGGAGCTGTTTTTT. The J gene is TRBJ2-2, the V gene TRBV7-2, with a weak D call TRBD1 (6 bases). Per germline, CDR1 SGHTA and CDR2 FQGNSA. V was cut by 5 bases and J by 7 bases, with 11 bases left in between. The CDR3 spans 13 residues.

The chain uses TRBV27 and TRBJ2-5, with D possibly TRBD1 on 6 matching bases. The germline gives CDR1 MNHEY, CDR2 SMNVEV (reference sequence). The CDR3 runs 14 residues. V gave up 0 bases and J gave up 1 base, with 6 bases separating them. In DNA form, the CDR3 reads TGTGCCAGCAGTTTATCGGGGGCCCAAGAGACCCAGTACTTC. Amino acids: CASSLSGAQETQYF.

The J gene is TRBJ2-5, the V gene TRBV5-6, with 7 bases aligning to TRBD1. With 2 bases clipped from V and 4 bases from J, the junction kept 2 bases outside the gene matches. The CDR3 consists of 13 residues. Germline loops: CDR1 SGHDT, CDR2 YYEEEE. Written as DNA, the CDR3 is TGTGCCAGCAGCTTCCGGGACAGAGAGACCCAGTACTTC. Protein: CASSFRDRETQYF.

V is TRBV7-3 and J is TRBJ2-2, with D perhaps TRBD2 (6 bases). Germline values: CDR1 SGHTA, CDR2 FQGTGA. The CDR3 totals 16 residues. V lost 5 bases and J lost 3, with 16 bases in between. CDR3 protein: CASSLMAGLHTGELFF. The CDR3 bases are TGTGCCAGCAGCCTCATGGCGGGACTCCACACCGGGGAGCTGTTTTTT.

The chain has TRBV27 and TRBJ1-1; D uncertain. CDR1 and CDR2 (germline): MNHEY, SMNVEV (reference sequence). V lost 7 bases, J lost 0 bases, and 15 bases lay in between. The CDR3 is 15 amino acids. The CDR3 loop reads CASTQERFMNTEAFF. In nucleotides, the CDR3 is TGTGCCAGCACCCAAGAGAGATTCATGAACACTGAAGCTTTCTTT.

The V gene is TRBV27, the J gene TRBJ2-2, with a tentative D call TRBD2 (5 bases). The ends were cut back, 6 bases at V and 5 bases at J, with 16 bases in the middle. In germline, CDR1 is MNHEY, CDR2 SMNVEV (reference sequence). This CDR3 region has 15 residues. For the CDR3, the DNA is TGTGCCAGCAGCTCATCGCCGGCGGGTACCGGGGAGCTGTTTTTT. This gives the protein CASSSSPAGTGELFF.

The DNA of the CDR3 is TGTGCCAGTAGGAACTTCCGGGACAGCGATGAAAAACTGTTTTTT. This translates into CASRNFRDSDEKLFF. This rearrangement joins TRBV19 to TRBJ1-4; 7 bases map to TRBD1. The CDR3 extends over 15 amino acids. J gave up 6 bases and V 6 bases, and 10 bases lay outside the gene matches. Germline V lookup: CDR1 LNHDA, CDR2 SQIVND (reference sequence).

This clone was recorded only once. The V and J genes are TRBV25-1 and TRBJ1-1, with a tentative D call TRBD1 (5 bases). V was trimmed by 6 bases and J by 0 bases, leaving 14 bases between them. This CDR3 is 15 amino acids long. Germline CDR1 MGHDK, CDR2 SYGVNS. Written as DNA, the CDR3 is TGTGCCAGCAGCCCCGGGGGGGATGTGAACACTGAAGCTTTCTTT. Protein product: CASSPGGDVNTEAFF. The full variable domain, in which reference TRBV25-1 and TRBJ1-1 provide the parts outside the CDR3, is EADIYQTPRYLVIGTGKKITLECSQTMGHDKMYWYQQDPGMELHLIHYSYGVNSTEKGDLSSESTVSRIRTEHFPLTLESARPSHTSQYLCASSPGGDVNTEAFFGQGTRLTVV.

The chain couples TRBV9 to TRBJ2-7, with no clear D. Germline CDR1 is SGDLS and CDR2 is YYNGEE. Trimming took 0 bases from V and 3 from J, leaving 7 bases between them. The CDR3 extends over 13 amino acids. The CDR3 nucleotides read TGTGCCAGCAGCGTAGCCCAGGACTACGAGCAGTACTTC. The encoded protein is CASSVAQDYEQYF.